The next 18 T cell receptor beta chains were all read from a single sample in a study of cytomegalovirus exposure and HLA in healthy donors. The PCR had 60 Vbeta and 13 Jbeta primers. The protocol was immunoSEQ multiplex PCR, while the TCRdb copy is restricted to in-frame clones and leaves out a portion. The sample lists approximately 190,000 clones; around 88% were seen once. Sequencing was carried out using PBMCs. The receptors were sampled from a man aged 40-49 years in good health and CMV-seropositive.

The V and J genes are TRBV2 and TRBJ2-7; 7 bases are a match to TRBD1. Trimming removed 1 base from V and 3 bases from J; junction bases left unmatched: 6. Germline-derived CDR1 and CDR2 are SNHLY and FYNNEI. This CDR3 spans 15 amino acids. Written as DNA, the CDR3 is TGTGCCAGCAGTGAAGGGGGACAGCTCATCTACGAGCAGTACTTC. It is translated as CASSEGGQLIYEQYF.

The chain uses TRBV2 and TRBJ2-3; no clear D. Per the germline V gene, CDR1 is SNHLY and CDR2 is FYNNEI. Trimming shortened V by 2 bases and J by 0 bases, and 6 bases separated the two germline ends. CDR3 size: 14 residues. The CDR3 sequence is CASSERQSTDTQYF. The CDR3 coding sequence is TGTGCCAGCAGTGAAAGACAAAGCACAGATACGCAGTATTTT.

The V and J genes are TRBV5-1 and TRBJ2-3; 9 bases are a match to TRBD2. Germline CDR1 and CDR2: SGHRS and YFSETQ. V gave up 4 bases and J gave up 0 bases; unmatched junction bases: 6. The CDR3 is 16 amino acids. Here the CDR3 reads CASSPITSGSTDTQYF. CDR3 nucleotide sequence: TGCGCCAGCAGCCCAATTACTAGCGGGAGCACAGATACGCAGTATTTT.

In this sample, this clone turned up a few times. The CDR3 DNA is TGTGCCAGCAGTTTAACAGGGCCTAAGAACACTGAAGCTTTCTTT. Translated: CASSLTGPKNTEAFF. The chain carries TRBV27 and TRBJ1-1, with D possibly being TRBD1 (6 bases). CDR3 size: 15 residues. The germline V gene has CDR1 MNHEY and CDR2 SMNVEV (reference sequence). V dropped 2 bases and J dropped 1 base, with 11 bases sitting between them.

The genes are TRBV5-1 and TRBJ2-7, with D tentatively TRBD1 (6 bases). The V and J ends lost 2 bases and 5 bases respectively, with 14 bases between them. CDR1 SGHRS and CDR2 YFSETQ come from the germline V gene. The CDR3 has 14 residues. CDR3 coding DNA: TGCGCCAGCAGCTTAGGGGGAGTGGGCGACGAGCAGTACTTC. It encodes CASSLGGVGDEQYF.

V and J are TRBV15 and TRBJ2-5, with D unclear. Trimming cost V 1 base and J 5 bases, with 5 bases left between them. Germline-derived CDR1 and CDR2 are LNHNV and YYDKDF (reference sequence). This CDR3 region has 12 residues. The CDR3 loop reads CATSRVLETQYF. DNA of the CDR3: TGTGCCACCAGCAGAGTCCTGGAGACCCAGTACTTC.

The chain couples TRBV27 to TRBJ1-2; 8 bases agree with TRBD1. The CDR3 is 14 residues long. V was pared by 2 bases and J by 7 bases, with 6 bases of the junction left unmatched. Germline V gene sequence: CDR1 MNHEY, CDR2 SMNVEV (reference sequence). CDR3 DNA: TGTGCCAGCAGTTTAGGGACAGGAGTTGGTGGCTACACCTTC. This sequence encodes CASSLGTGVGGYTF.

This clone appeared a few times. CDR3 amino acids: CASSIGGSPGDTQYF. The CDR3 DNA reads as TGTGCCAGTAGTATAGGCGGGAGTCCGGGAGATACGCAGTATTTT. V is TRBV19 and J is TRBJ2-3; the match to TRBD2 covers 7 bases. Per germline, CDR1 LNHDA and CDR2 SQIVND (reference sequence). After removal of 1 base from V and 5 bases from J, the junction contained 6 bases not matched to a gene. This CDR3 comprises 15 residues.

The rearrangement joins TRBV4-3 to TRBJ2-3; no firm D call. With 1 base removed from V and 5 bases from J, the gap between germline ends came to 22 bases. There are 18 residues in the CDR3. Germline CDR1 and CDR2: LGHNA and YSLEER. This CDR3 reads CASSQGPSGGGQKDTQYF. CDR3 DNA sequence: TGCGCCAGCAGCCAAGGGCCCTCCGGCGGCGGCCAGAAAGATACGCAGTATTTT.

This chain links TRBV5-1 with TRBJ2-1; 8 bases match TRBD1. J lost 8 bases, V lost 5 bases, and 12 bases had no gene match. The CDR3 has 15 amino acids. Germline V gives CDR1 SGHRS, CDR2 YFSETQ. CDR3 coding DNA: TGCGCCAGCAGAAGAACCTGGGACAGGTTCGATGAGCAGTTCTTC. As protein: CASRRTWDRFDEQFF. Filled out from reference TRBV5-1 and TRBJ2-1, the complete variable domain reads KAGVTQTPRYLIKTRGQQVTLSCSPISGHRSVSWYQQTPGQGLQFLFEYFSETQRNKGNFPGRFSGRQFSNSRSEMNVSTLELGDSALYLCASRRTWDRFDEQFFGPGTRLTVL.

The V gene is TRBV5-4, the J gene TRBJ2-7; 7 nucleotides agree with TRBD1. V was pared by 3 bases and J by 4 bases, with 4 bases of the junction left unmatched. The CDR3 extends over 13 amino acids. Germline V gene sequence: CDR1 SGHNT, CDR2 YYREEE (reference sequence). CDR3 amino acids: CASSSGTAYEQYF. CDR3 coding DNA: TGTGCCAGCAGCTCCGGGACAGCTTACGAGCAGTACTTC.

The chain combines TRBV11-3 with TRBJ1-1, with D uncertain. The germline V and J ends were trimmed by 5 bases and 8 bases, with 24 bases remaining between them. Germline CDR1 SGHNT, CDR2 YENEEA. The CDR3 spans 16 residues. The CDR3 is CASSPFQKRTLSEAFF. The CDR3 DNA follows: TGTGCCAGCAGCCCATTTCAAAAGCGGACCTTATCCGAAGCTTTCTTT.

The CDR3 sequence is CASSPVAGVSNEQFF. CDR3 coding DNA: TGTGCCAGCTCACCAGTAGCGGGAGTAAGCAATGAGCAGTTCTTC. The V gene is TRBV18, the J gene TRBJ2-1; TRBD2 matches 9 bases. CDR1 and CDR2 from the germline V gene are KGHSH and LQKENI. The junction had 5 bases not matched to a gene; V was cut back by 2 bases and J by 6 bases. There are 15 residues in the CDR3. The full variable domain, its missing parts supplied by reference TRBV18 and TRBJ2-1, is NAGVMQNPRHLVRRRGQEARLRCSPMKGHSHVYWYRQLPEEGLKFMVYLQKENIIDESGMPKERFSAEFPKEGPSILRIQQVVRGDSAAYFCASSPVAGVSNEQFFGPGTRLTVL.

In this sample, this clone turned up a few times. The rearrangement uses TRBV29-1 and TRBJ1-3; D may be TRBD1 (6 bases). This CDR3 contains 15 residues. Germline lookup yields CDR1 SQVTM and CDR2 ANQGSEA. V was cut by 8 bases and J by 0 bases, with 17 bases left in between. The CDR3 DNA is TGCAGCTTATTGACAGGCCTAGCCTCTGGAAACACCATATATTTT. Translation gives CSLLTGLASGNTIYF.

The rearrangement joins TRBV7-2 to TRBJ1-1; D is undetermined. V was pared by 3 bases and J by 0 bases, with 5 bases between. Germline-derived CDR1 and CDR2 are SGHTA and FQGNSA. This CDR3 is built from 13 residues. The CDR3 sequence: CASSFSMNTEAFF. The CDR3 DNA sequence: TGTGCCAGCAGCTTCTCTATGAACACTGAAGCTTTCTTT.

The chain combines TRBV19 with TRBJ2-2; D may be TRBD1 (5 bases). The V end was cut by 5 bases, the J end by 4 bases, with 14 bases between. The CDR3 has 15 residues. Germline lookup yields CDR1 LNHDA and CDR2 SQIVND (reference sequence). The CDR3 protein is CASSEAGSGTGELFF. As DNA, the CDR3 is TGTGCCAGTAGTGAGGCAGGGTCGGGCACCGGGGAGCTGTTTTTT.

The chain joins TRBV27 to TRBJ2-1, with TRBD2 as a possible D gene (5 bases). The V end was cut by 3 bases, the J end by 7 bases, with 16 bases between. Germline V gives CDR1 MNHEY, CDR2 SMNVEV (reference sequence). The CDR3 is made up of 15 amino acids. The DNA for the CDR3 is TGTGCCAGCAGTTTCTCTAGGACTCCAAAGAATGAGCAGTTCTTC. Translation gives CASSFSRTPKNEQFF.

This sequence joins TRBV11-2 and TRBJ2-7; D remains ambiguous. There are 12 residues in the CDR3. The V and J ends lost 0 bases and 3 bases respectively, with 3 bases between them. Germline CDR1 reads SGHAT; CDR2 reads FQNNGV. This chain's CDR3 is CASSLDRYEQYF. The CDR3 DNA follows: TGTGCCAGCAGCTTAGACCGCTACGAGCAGTACTTC.